The entry below gives a single TCR beta chain sequence along with its context. Its antigen remains unknown. The PCR employed 60 Vbeta primers together with 13 Jbeta primers. Assay: immunoSEQ multiplex PCR; the TCRdb copy retains only in-frame clones and omits some. The table includes under 250,000 clones, around 81% detected once. This sample is part of a study of cytomegalovirus exposure and HLA in healthy donors. Notes on the study in general: Specificity for CMV antigens was confirmed in vitro for a few of the CMV-associated chains. TCR sequences were mostly rare, though some public TCRs occurred in many donors.

The CDR3 extends over 15 amino acids. Healthy people donating bone marrow made up the donors. V is TRBV21-1 and J is TRBJ1-1. TRBV21-1 is labeled a pseudogene. This clonotype was obtained from a woman aged 50 to 65 in good health and CMV-seropositive. The sequenced material came from PBMCs. For the CDR3, the DNA is TGTGCCAGCAGCAAAGCGCCGGGAATGAACACTGAAGCTTTCTTT. This sequence encodes CASSKAPGMNTEAFF.